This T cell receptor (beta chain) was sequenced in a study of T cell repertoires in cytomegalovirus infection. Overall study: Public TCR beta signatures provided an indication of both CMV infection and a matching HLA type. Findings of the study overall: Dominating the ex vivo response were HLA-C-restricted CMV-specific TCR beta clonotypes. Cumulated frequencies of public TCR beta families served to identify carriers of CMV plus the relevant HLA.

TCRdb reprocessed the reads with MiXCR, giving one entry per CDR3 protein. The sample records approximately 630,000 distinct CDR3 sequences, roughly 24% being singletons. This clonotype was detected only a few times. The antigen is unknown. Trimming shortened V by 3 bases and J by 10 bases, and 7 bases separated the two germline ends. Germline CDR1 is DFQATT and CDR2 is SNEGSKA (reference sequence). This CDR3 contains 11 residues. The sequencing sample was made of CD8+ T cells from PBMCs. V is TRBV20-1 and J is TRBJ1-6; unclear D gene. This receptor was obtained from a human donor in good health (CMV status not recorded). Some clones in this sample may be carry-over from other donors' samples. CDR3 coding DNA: TGCAGTGCTAGGGCTGCGTCACCCCTCCACTTT. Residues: CSARAASPLHF.